This TCR beta chain was captured by sequencing in a study of blood T cells in healthy people across ages. A note on this clonotype: The antigen remains unidentified.

Points from the study as a whole: Older age coincided with a roughly linear decline in TCR beta diversity per million T cells.

Together with a sample-barcoded 5' primer, a J-beta primer mix was included in a second PCR lasting about 7 to 11 cycles. TCRdb reprocessed the 5' RACE reads with MiXCR, giving one entry per CDR3 protein. The repertoire holds hundreds of thousands of distinct CDR3 sequences, with about 47% as singletons. CDR3 length equals 13 residues. Germline loops: CDR1 SGHTA, CDR2 FQGNSA. With 6 bases clipped from V and 1 base from J, the junction kept 0 bases outside the gene matches. Extraction of total RNA produced a minimum of 6 micrograms from each sample. The clonotype comes from a man at least 80 years old in good health. Sequencing used blood. This chain connects TRBV7-2 to TRBJ1-5, with TRBD1 matching over 7 bases. Here the CDR3 DNA reads TGTGCCAGCAGGGGACAGAGCAATCAGCCCCAGCATTTT. Its protein product is CASRGQSNQPQHF.